Listed below are T cell receptor beta chains from one sample, sequenced in a study of cytomegalovirus exposure and HLA in healthy donors. TCRdb's copy holds only in-frame clones and misses some; the assay was immunoSEQ multiplex PCR. This table holds roughly 200,000 clones, just over 75% found once. Specimen: PBMCs. These receptor sequences come from a man aged 25 to 40 in good health and CMV-seronegative. CDR3s include the opening cysteine and the closing phenylalanine or tryptophan. A D gene is named only where the DNA matches it firmly. Only part of the rows carry a size: once, few, many, or a class if the clone is expanded.

-	TRBV10-2	TRBJ2-2	TRBD2	CASSGPSGNTGELFF	TGCGCCAGCAGTGGACCTAGCGGGAACACCGGGGAGCTGTTTTTT
-	TRBV29-1	TRBJ1-4	TRBD1	CSAPGQGIGGEKLFF	TGCAGCGCACCGGGACAGGGCATAGGGGGTGAAAAACTGTTTTTT
-	TRBV9	TRBJ2-7	TRBD2	CASSVMGGTSGRLDEQYF	TGTGCCAGCAGCGTAATGGGGGGGACTAGCGGGAGGCTCGACGAGCAGTACTTC
-	TRBV11-3	TRBJ2-2	TRBD2	CASSPGGRKDTGELFF	TGTGCCAGCAGCCCAGGCGGGAGGAAGGACACCGGGGAGCTGTTTTTT
-	TRBV5-1	TRBJ1-4	TRBD1	CASSLSPGGGKLFF	TGCGCCAGCAGCTTGAGCCCAGGGGGAGGAAAACTGTTTTTT
-	TRBV2	TRBJ2-5	TRBD2	CASMREILEETQYF	TGTGCCAGCATGCGGGAGATTCTGGAGGAGACCCAGTACTTC
-	TRBV28	TRBJ1-1	-	CASTQTTITAGTEAFF	TGTGCCAGCACCCAGACGACAATAACTGCGGGCACTGAAGCTTTCTTT
-	TRBV7-9	TRBJ1-3	TRBD1	CASSFSGGRNTIYF	TGTGCCAGCAGCTTTTCAGGGGGCCGGAACACCATATATTTT
-	TRBV10-3	TRBJ2-5	TRBD2	CAISESNWRGEETQYF	TGTGCCATCAGTGAGTCGAACTGGCGGGGGGAAGAGACCCAGTACTTC
few	TRBV5-5	TRBJ2-1	TRBD2	CASSLGTSGSNEQFF	TGTGCCAGCAGCCTTGGGACTAGCGGGAGCAATGAGCAGTTCTTC
-	TRBV27	TRBJ2-3	-	CASSSRQLSTDTQYF	TGTGCCAGCAGCTCCCGCCAACTGAGCACAGATACGCAGTATTTT
-	TRBV7-7	TRBJ2-1	TRBD2	CASSKLAGGPDEQFF	TGTGCTAGCAGCAAACTAGCGGGAGGGCCCGATGAGCAGTTCTTC
-	TRBV28	TRBJ1-2	TRBD1	CASTTGGQGYTF	TGTGCCAGCACAACAGGGGGCCAAGGCTACACCTTC
-	TRBV6-5	TRBJ1-1	TRBD1	CASSYFGTGGTEAFF	TGTGCCAGCAGTTACTTTGGCACAGGGGGCACTGAAGCTTTCTTT
-	TRBV28	TRBJ1-1	TRBD1	CASSQTGGSTEAFF	TGTGCCAGCAGCCAGACAGGGGGAAGCACTGAAGCTTTCTTT
few	TRBV7-2	TRBJ2-1	TRBD2	CARGPGTSGRNEQFF	TGTGCCAGGGGGCCCGGGACTAGCGGGAGAAATGAGCAGTTCTTC
-	TRBV9	TRBJ2-7	-	CASSVGTEPYEQYF	TGTGCCAGCAGCGTAGGAACAGAACCCTACGAGCAGTACTTC
-	TRBV5-1	TRBJ2-1	TRBD2	CASRMGGSGSYNEQFF	TGCGCCAGCAGGATGGGAGGGAGTGGGTCCTACAATGAGCAGTTCTTC
-	TRBV4-1	TRBJ1-3	-	CASSQDHRTGNTIYF	TGCGCCAGCAGCCAAGATCACAGGACTGGAAACACCATATATTTT
few	TRBV6-5	TRBJ1-1	-	CASSYSITPQTEAFF	TGTGCCAGCAGTTACTCAATAACCCCCCAGACTGAAGCTTTCTTT
-	TRBV27	TRBJ2-1	TRBD2	CASSSDPGLALSYNEQFF	TGTGCCAGCAGTTCCGATCCGGGACTAGCGCTCTCCTACAATGAGCAGTTCTTC
-	TRBV5-1	TRBJ2-5	TRBD2	CASSLVAGGQETQYF	TGCGCCAGCAGCTTGGTGGCGGGAGGGCAAGAGACCCAGTACTTC
-	TRBV5-4	TRBJ1-6	TRBD1	CASSLQDRASPLHF	TGTGCCAGCAGCCTTCAGGACAGGGCTTCACCCCTCCACTTT
-	TRBV2	TRBJ2-2	-	CASSGGGANTGELFF	TGTGCCAGCAGTGGGGGCGGAGCGAACACCGGGGAGCTGTTTTTT
-	TRBV19	TRBJ2-7	TRBD2	CASSKGPERGQYF	TGTGCCAGTAGTAAAGGACCCGAGCGGGGGCAGTACTTC
-	TRBV18	TRBJ2-3	TRBD2	CASSPGRGLSDTQYF	TGTGCCAGCTCACCAGGGAGGGGTTTATCAGATACGCAGTATTTT
few	TRBV5-4	TRBJ1-4	TRBD1	CASREGTGNEKLFF	TGTGCCAGCAGGGAAGGGACAGGGAATGAAAAACTGTTTTTT
-	TRBV10-2	TRBJ2-7	TRBD2	CASSPSGRRISYEQYF	TGCGCCAGCAGCCCTAGCGGACGGAGAATTTCCTACGAGCAGTACTTC
-	TRBV16	TRBJ1-1	-	CASSQSIKGGNTEAFF	TGTGCCAGCAGCCAATCTATAAAGGGAGGGAACACTGAAGCTTTCTTT
-	TRBV15	TRBJ2-1	TRBD2	CATSRAVGLAVNEQFF	TGTGCCACCAGCAGAGCTGTCGGACTAGCGGTCAATGAGCAGTTCTTC
-	TRBV6-1	TRBJ2-1	-	CASITGSSRNEQFF	TGTGCCAGCATTACCGGGAGTTCGAGGAATGAGCAGTTCTTC
-	TRBV7-9	TRBJ2-7	TRBD2	CASSLALGEGEQYF	TGTGCCAGCAGCTTAGCGCTCGGGGAGGGCGAGCAGTACTTC
-	TRBV5-1	TRBJ1-2	-	CASSSRTENYGYTF	TGCGCCAGCAGCTCTCGGACAGAGAACTATGGCTACACCTTC
few	TRBV5-4	TRBJ2-7	TRBD2	CASSTGLVVEQYF	TGTGCCAGCAGCACTGGACTAGTTGTTGAGCAGTACTTC
-	TRBV5-1	TRBJ2-2	TRBD1	CASSLGRRQGATNTGELFF	TGCGCCAGCAGCTTGGGGCGGAGACAGGGGGCAACGAACACCGGGGAGCTGTTTTTT
-	TRBV6-6	TRBJ2-1	TRBD2	CASRQLAGVFNEQFF	TGTGCCAGCAGGCAGCTAGCGGGAGTGTTCAATGAGCAGTTCTTC
few	TRBV25-1	TRBJ2-1	TRBD1	CASSDRGRGYEQFF	TGTGCCAGCAGTGATAGGGGGCGAGGGTATGAGCAGTTCTTC
-	TRBV27	TRBJ2-7	TRBD1	CATSLGGTGSYEQYF	TGTGCCACCTCGCTTGGTGGGACAGGGTCTTACGAGCAGTACTTC
-	TRBV21-1	TRBJ1-3	-	CASSKEEGQGFFGGNTIYF	TGTGCCAGCAGCAAAGAAGAAGGACAGGGTTTTTTTGGAGGAAACACCATATATTTT
-	TRBV5-6	TRBJ1-1	TRBD1	CASSQETGERTEAFF	TGTGCCAGCAGCCAGGAGACAGGGGAAAGGACTGAAGCTTTCTTT
-	TRBV7-8	TRBJ1-3	TRBD1	CASSPGQGIGNTIYF	TGTGCCAGCAGCCCGGGACAGGGGATTGGAAACACCATATATTTT
-	TRBV5-4	TRBJ2-7	TRBD1	CASSDRDSNPYEQYF	TGTGCCAGCAGCGACCGGGACAGCAATCCCTACGAGCAGTACTTC
-	TRBV7-2	TRBJ2-3	TRBD1	CASSLRDSLQYF	TGTGCCAGCAGCCTCAGGGACAGCTTGCAGTATTTT
-	TRBV4-1	TRBJ1-1	-	CASSQQGLNTEAFF	TGCGCCAGCAGCCAGCAGGGTTTGAACACTGAAGCTTTCTTT
-	TRBV5-1	TRBJ2-5	TRBD1	CASSLGDRGPLNGETQYF	TGCGCCAGCAGCTTGGGGGACAGGGGTCCCCTTAACGGAGAGACCCAGTACTTC
-	TRBV7-9	TRBJ2-2	-	CASSPKTGEGSGELFF	TGTGCCAGCAGCCCAAAGACAGGGGAGGGATCCGGGGAGCTGTTTTTT
-	TRBV29-1	TRBJ1-1	-	CSVETGETEAFF	TGCAGCGTTGAAACAGGTGAAACTGAAGCTTTCTTT
-	TRBV19	TRBJ1-1	TRBD1	CASSVTGEPVNTEAFF	TGTGCCAGTAGTGTCACAGGGGAGCCCGTGAACACTGAAGCTTTCTTT
-	TRBV28	TRBJ2-3	TRBD1	CASRLTGNTDTQYF	TGTGCCAGCAGACTGACAGGGAACACAGATACGCAGTATTTT
-	TRBV9	TRBJ2-1	-	CASSVDGSPYNEQFF	TGTGCCAGCAGCGTAGACGGGAGCCCGTACAATGAGCAGTTCTTC
-	TRBV7-3	TRBJ2-3	TRBD2	CASSGGGGTDTQYF	TGTGCCAGCAGCGGGGGAGGGGGCACAGATACGCAGTATTTT
-	TRBV5-1	TRBJ2-4	TRBD1	CASSLGLGQENIQYF	TGCGCCAGCAGCTTGGGATTGGGACAGGAAAACATTCAGTACTTC
-	TRBV6-1	TRBJ1-2	-	CASSSPVRGYTF	TGTGCCAGCAGTTCCCCCGTGCGTGGCTACACCTTC